Listed below are T cell receptor beta chains from one sample, sequenced in a study of shared clonotypes between healthy human individuals. Assay: immunoSEQ multiplex PCR; the TCRdb copy retains only in-frame clones and omits some. The profile covers over 850,000 clones, with approximately 80% appearing a single time and under 0.65% taken by the ten largest. Sequenced input: memory CD4+ T cells from PBMCs. These TCRs come from a man between 18 and 29 years old in good health. Some clones in this sample may be carry-over from other donors' samples. The CDR3 runs from the conserved cysteine through the conserved F or W.

J gene: TRBJ2-3; V gene: TRBV25-1; CDR3 protein: CASSELGRGAKADTQYF
J gene: TRBJ2-6; V gene: TRBV4-2; CDR3 protein: CASSQDWSSGANVLTF
J gene: TRBJ1-2; V gene: TRBV10-3; CDR3 protein: CAISDPRTGGNYGYTF
J gene: TRBJ1-5; V gene: TRBV15; CDR3 protein: CATSRDSSNQPQHF
J gene: TRBJ1-2; V gene: TRBV5-1; CDR3 protein: CASSLEGALGGYTF
J gene: TRBJ2-7; V gene: TRBV11-2; CDR3 protein: CASSSLRSLPYEQYF
J gene: TRBJ2-3; V gene: TRBV9; CDR3 protein: CASSPGAEWDTQYF
J gene: TRBJ2-2; V gene: TRBV27; CDR3 protein: CASTGQSNTGELFF
J gene: TRBJ2-1; V gene: TRBV9; CDR3 protein: CASSVSSGYNEQFF
J gene: TRBJ2-3; V gene: TRBV10-3; CDR3 protein: CAISGGGGTDTQYF
J gene: TRBJ1-4; V gene: TRBV5-4; CDR3 protein: CASSLGTDNEKLFF
J gene: TRBJ2-3; V gene: TRBV2; CDR3 protein: CASYLPGTGPGSTDTQYF
J gene: TRBJ1-2; V gene: TRBV18; CDR3 protein: CASSPDTGDYGYTF
J gene: TRBJ1-3; V gene: TRBV27; CDR3 protein: CASSTGDSGNTIYF
J gene: TRBJ2-5; V gene: TRBV2; CDR3 protein: CASSGGETQYF
J gene: TRBJ2-1; V gene: TRBV5-4; CDR3 protein: CASSLGQPSSYNEQFF
J gene: TRBJ1-1; V gene: TRBV7-3; CDR3 protein: CASSTTQRDTEAFF
J gene: TRBJ2-7; V gene: TRBV4-2; CDR3 protein: CASSQLGQGDSYEQYF
J gene: TRBJ2-5; V gene: TRBV5-1; CDR3 protein: CASSSGTEETQYF
J gene: TRBJ1-2; V gene: TRBV16; CDR3 protein: CASSPASGDYGYTF
J gene: TRBJ2-7; V gene: TRBV19; CDR3 protein: CASSTGTSRPYEQYF
J gene: TRBJ2-7; V gene: TRBV2; CDR3 protein: CASSELRGFYEQYF
J gene: TRBJ2-1; V gene: TRBV11-1; CDR3 protein: CASTTLAGNSEQFF
J gene: TRBJ1-2; V gene: TRBV30; CDR3 protein: CAWKTGGAYGYTF
J gene: TRBJ2-3; V gene: TRBV14; CDR3 protein: CASTGDIWDTQYF
J gene: TRBJ2-3; V gene: TRBV7-3; CDR3 protein: CASSPTGMSTDTQYF
J gene: TRBJ1-1; V gene: TRBV5-1; CDR3 protein: CASSMGGANTEAFF
J gene: TRBJ1-1; V gene: TRBV4-3; CDR3 protein: CASSRTGTTEAFF
J gene: TRBJ2-5; V gene: TRBV2; CDR3 protein: CASSYRGKETQYF
J gene: TRBJ2-7; V gene: TRBV11-2; CDR3 protein: CASSARQGASVYEQYF
J gene: TRBJ1-5; V gene: TRBV28; CDR3 protein: CASSLSGMNQPQHF
J gene: TRBJ2-1; V gene: TRBV5-1; CDR3 protein: CASSHRSGSYNEQFF
J gene: TRBJ2-1; V gene: TRBV23-1; CDR3 protein: CASTPRGGRYDEQFF
J gene: TRBJ2-1; V gene: TRBV5-1; CDR3 protein: CASSLASGGPHNEQFF
J gene: TRBJ1-1; V gene: TRBV15; CDR3 protein: CATSRGANTEAFF
J gene: TRBJ1-4; V gene: TRBV2; CDR3 protein: CASSAVATNEKLFF
J gene: TRBJ2-1; V gene: TRBV6-4; CDR3 protein: CASSGNRLGDNEQFF
J gene: TRBJ2-7; V gene: TRBV29-1; CDR3 protein: CSVRPSASYEQYF
J gene: TRBJ1-1; V gene: TRBV5-1; CDR3 protein: CASSLTPVTINTEAFF
J gene: TRBJ1-1; V gene: TRBV28; CDR3 protein: CASKKVWGNTEAFF
J gene: TRBJ1-1; V gene: TRBV7-2; CDR3 protein: CASCLEGNTEAFF
J gene: TRBJ1-4; V gene: TRBV2; CDR3 protein: CASSSSGVLNEKLFF
J gene: TRBJ2-3; V gene: TRBV6-5; CDR3 protein: CASSRDTSTDTQYF
J gene: TRBJ2-3; V gene: TRBV2; CDR3 protein: CASSGPLRDRGTDTQYF
J gene: TRBJ2-3; V gene: TRBV28; CDR3 protein: CASTRLPGRGFSDGTQYF
J gene: TRBJ1-5; V gene: TRBV18; CDR3 protein: CASSPLPSGNQPQHF
J gene: TRBJ1-3; V gene: TRBV6-1; CDR3 protein: CASSRGTGNTIYF
J gene: TRBJ2-4; V gene: TRBV29-1; CDR3 protein: CSVGGSGVGSKNIQYF
J gene: TRBJ2-5; V gene: TRBV11-2; CDR3 protein: CASSPQAGSIQETQYF
J gene: TRBJ1-1; V gene: TRBV18; CDR3 protein: CASSAVVTEAFF
J gene: TRBJ1-1; V gene: TRBV30; CDR3 protein: CASGQGASMNTEAFF
J gene: TRBJ1-1; V gene: TRBV10-3; CDR3 protein: CAISESGEEAFF
J gene: TRBJ2-3; V gene: TRBV11-2; CDR3 protein: CASSLGLGGIDTQYF
J gene: TRBJ2-1; V gene: TRBV18; CDR3 protein: CASSPRLAGYNEQFF
J gene: TRBJ2-3; V gene: TRBV27; CDR3 protein: CASSGYSGDSTDTQYF
J gene: TRBJ1-1; V gene: TRBV2; CDR3 protein: CASSGVSGATEAFF
J gene: TRBJ2-7; V gene: TRBV28; CDR3 protein: CASSHLAGLSYEQYF
J gene: TRBJ2-5; V gene: TRBV28; CDR3 protein: CASSAPGQGWQETQYF
J gene: TRBJ1-4; V gene: TRBV15; CDR3 protein: CATSRIIQGGKLFF